The entry below describes one TCR beta chain. This sample was taken from a study of blood T cell repertoires in COVID-19. Study as a whole: Material from acute and convalescent COVID-19 was sourced from the United States, Italy and Spain.

Enrolment of Seattle patients took place during active infection, and they were followed longitudinally. TCRdb's copy holds only in-frame clones and misses some; the assay was immunoSEQ multiplex PCR. The data contain some 150,000 clones, under 90% of them singletons. CDR3 length: 19 residues. Losses at the gene ends were 4 bases for V and 1 base for J; bases not matched to a gene: 8. The V gene's germline CDR1 is SNHLY and CDR2 FYNNEI. Sequencing was carried out using peripheral blood. The genes are TRBV2 and TRBJ2-4; 15 positions agree with TRBD2. This clonotype was obtained from a woman in her seventies with COVID-19, enrolled during active disease. In nucleotides, the CDR3 is TGTGCCAGCAGTGGGACTAGCGGGGGGGCCAAGAGGGCCAAAAACATTCAGTACTTC. Protein product: CASSGTSGGAKRAKNIQYF.